This T cell receptor (beta chain) is drawn from a study of blood T cell repertoires in COVID-19. Sequencing used immunoSEQ multiplex PCR; TCRdb keeps in-frame clones, though not all of them. The sample lists some 63,000 clones, 70% to 90% occurring once. V was clipped by 1 base and J by 3 bases, with 6 bases between them. CDR3 length: 13 residues. Germline V gives CDR1 SGHTA, CDR2 FQGNSA. The sequenced material came from peripheral blood. The V and J genes are TRBV7-2 and TRBJ1-2; no reliable D call. This clonotype was obtained from a human donor in a cohort sampled during active COVID-19. CDR3 residues: CASSLDQDYGYTF. In nucleotides, the CDR3 is TGTGCCAGCAGCTTAGACCAGGACTATGGCTACACCTTC.